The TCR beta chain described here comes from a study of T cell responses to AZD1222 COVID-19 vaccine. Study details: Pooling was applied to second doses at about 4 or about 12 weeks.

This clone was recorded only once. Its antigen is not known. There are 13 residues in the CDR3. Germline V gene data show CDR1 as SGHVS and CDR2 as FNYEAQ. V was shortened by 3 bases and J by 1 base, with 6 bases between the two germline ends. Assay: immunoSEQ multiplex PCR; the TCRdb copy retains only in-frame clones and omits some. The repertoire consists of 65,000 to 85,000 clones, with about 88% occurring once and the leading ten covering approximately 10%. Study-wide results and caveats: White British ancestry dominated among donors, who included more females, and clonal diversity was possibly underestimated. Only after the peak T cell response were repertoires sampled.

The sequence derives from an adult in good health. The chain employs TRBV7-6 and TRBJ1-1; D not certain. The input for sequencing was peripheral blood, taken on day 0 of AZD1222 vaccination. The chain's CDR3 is CASSFGENTEAFF. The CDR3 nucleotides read TGTGCCAGCAGCTTTGGTGAGAACACTGAAGCTTTCTTT.